A selection of T cell receptor beta chains follows, all from one sample in a study of OX40 agonist ivuxolimab in advanced cancers. Sequencing used immunoSEQ multiplex PCR; TCRdb keeps in-frame clones, though not all of them. This table holds tens of thousands of clones, approximately 90% found once. The starting material was CD4+ or CD8+ T cells sorted from blood, obtained in a trial of the OX40 agonist ivuxolimab. These receptors all come from an adult with an advanced solid tumor such as melanoma, head and neck, liver or kidney cancer. Both conserved end residues are part of each CDR3. A D gene is named only where the DNA matches it firmly. The size entry is marked missing in some rows and otherwise reads once, few, many or a size class.

CDR3 length | D gene | J gene | V gene | clone size | CDR3 protein | CDR3 DNA
12 | - | TRBJ2-7 | TRBV7-2 | once | CASSAGTYEQYF | TGTGCCAGCAGCGCGGGGACCTACGAGCAGTACTTC
14 | TRBD1 | TRBJ1-2 | TRBV27 | - | CASSFGTGAYGYTF | TGTGCCAGCAGTTTCGGGACAGGGGCTTATGGCTACACCTTC
18 | TRBD2 | TRBJ2-3 | TRBV7-9 | - | CASSPPPLAGVRGDTQYF | TGTGCCAGCAGCCCTCCCCCCCTAGCGGGAGTCCGTGGAGATACGCAGTATTTT
16 | TRBD1 | TRBJ2-7 | TRBV7-6 | - | CASSFWTGGAKYEQYF | TGTGCCAGCAGCTTCTGGACAGGGGGCGCAAAATACGAGCAGTACTTC
16 | TRBD2 | TRBJ2-1 | TRBV18 | - | CASSRELAGEVNEQFF | TGTGCCAGCTCACGGGAACTAGCGGGAGAAGTCAATGAGCAGTTCTTC
13 | - | TRBJ1-3 | TRBV6-5 | once | CASTKPGADTIYF | TGTGCCAGCACAAAACCAGGGGCGGACACCATATATTTT
16 | TRBD1 | TRBJ1-6 | TRBV5-4 | - | CASSPPRGRGNSPLHF | TGTGCCAGCAGCCCGCCCAGGGGGCGCGGTAATTCACCCCTCCACTTT
15 | TRBD2 | TRBJ2-3 | TRBV6-6 | - | CASNPGTSIVDTQYF | TGTGCCAGCAACCCCGGGACTAGCATAGTGGATACGCAGTATTTT
16 | TRBD1 | TRBJ1-3 | TRBV2 | - | CASRFQGTVSGNTIYF | TGTGCCAGCAGATTTCAAGGGACAGTCTCTGGAAACACCATATATTTT
13 | - | TRBJ1-2 | TRBV27 | - | CASSFRENYGYTF | TGTGCCAGCAGTTTCCGGGAGAACTATGGCTACACCTTC
16 | - | TRBJ2-1 | TRBV15 | - | CATSIGTRPPIDEQFF | TGTGCCACCAGCATCGGCACTAGGCCCCCCATCGATGAGCAGTTCTTC
15 | TRBD1 | TRBJ2-7 | TRBV11-2 | - | CASSYTWTGSYEQYF | TGTGCCAGCAGCTACACCTGGACAGGTTCCTACGAGCAGTACTTC
17 | - | TRBJ2-7 | TRBV6-7 | - | CASSYSPSADRPYEQYF | TGTGCCAGCAGTTACTCCCCCTCAGCCGACAGGCCCTACGAGCAGTACTTC
13 | - | TRBJ2-7 | TRBV5-5 | - | CASSPLNSDEQYF | TGTGCCAGCAGCCCGTTAAATAGCGACGAGCAGTACTTC
15 | - | TRBJ1-5 | TRBV28 | - | CASSLSAGGFQPQHF | TGTGCCAGCAGTTTGAGTGCCGGGGGCTTTCAGCCCCAGCATTTT
15 | - | TRBJ2-7 | TRBV28 | - | CASSFLQGAFYEQYF | TGTGCCAGCAGTTTTTTACAGGGAGCGTTTTACGAGCAGTACTTC
16 | TRBD2 | TRBJ2-5 | TRBV9 | - | CASSVGGTSGQETQYF | TGTGCCAGCAGCGTAGGGGGGACTAGCGGTCAAGAGACCCAGTACTTC
13 | TRBD1 | TRBJ2-7 | TRBV6-6 | - | CASSVGQRNEQYF | TGTGCCAGCAGCGTGGGACAGCGAAACGAGCAGTACTTC
17 | TRBD2 | TRBJ2-1 | TRBV7-9 | - | CASSHRTSGTTYNEQFF | TGTGCCAGCAGCCACCGGACTAGCGGAACTACCTACAATGAGCAGTTCTTC
14 | - | TRBJ1-3 | TRBV7-9 | - | CASSLGGAGNTIYF | TGTGCCAGCAGCCTAGGGGGGGCTGGAAACACCATATATTTT
12 | TRBD2 | TRBJ2-1 | TRBV29-1 | - | CSASSTRTSQFF | TGCAGCGCTTCATCCACCCGGACTAGCCAGTTCTTC
15 | TRBD1 | TRBJ2-1 | TRBV5-4 | - | CASSSGQDGHNEQFF | TGTGCCAGCAGCTCTGGACAGGATGGCCACAATGAGCAGTTCTTC
16 | - | TRBJ1-3 | TRBV28 | - | CASSLTPKGSGNTIYF | TGTGCCAGCAGTCTCACCCCCAAAGGGTCTGGAAACACCATATATTTT
13 | - | TRBJ2-5 | TRBV6-5 | - | CASSERRQETQYF | TGTGCCAGCAGTGAGAGGAGGCAAGAGACCCAGTACTTC
14 | - | TRBJ1-1 | TRBV7-9 | medium-sized | CASSPPGGSTEAFF | TGTGCCAGCAGCCCCCCGGGGGGGAGCACTGAAGCTTTCTTT
13 | - | TRBJ1-2 | TRBV14 | - | CASSPYLNYGYTF | TGTGCCAGCAGCCCCTACTTGAACTATGGCTACACCTTC
15 | TRBD1 | TRBJ1-2 | TRBV7-2 | - | CASSFPGGKSYGYTF | TGTGCCAGCAGCTTTCCAGGGGGTAAGAGCTATGGCTACACCTTC
19 | - | TRBJ2-2 | TRBV5-4 | - | CASSLEQGRRAGLGGELFF | TGTGCCAGCAGCTTGGAACAGGGAAGAAGAGCAGGCCTTGGCGGGGAGCTGTTTTTT
14 | - | TRBJ2-3 | TRBV4-2 | - | CASSRTGSTDTQYF | TGTGCCAGCAGCCGAACAGGTAGCACAGATACGCAGTATTTT
15 | - | TRBJ2-7 | TRBV7-2 | - | CASSPMGRPPYEQYF | TGTGCCAGCAGCCCGATGGGCAGGCCTCCCTACGAGCAGTACTTC
15 | - | TRBJ1-5 | TRBV21-1 | - | CASSKAGISNQPQHF | TGTGCCAGCAGCAAAGCAGGGATCAGCAATCAGCCCCAGCATTTT
17 | - | TRBJ1-5 | TRBV18 | once | CASSPRRGEGSNQPQHF | TGTGCCAGCTCACCACGTCGGGGCGAGGGTAGCAATCAGCCCCAGCATTTT
15 | - | TRBJ2-7 | TRBV6-6 | - | CASSYSEGRSYEQYF | TGTGCCAGCAGTTACTCGGAGGGCCGATCCTACGAGCAGTACTTC
13 | - | TRBJ2-7 | TRBV5-1 | - | CASRLDRAFEQYF | TGCGCCAGCAGATTGGACAGAGCTTTCGAGCAGTACTTC
14 | TRBD2 | TRBJ2-5 | TRBV19 | - | CASNPGGGSETQYF | TGTGCCAGTAACCCCGGGGGGGGTTCGGAGACCCAGTACTTC
17 | TRBD1 | TRBJ1-1 | TRBV7-8 | - | CASSLDRDRWVNTEAFF | TGTGCCAGCAGCTTAGATCGGGACAGGTGGGTGAACACTGAAGCTTTCTTT
16 | - | TRBJ2-7 | TRBV10-3 | - | CAINCTGSISSYEQYF | TGTGCCATCAACTGTACAGGGTCAATAAGCTCCTACGAGCAGTACTTC
16 | TRBD2 | TRBJ2-5 | TRBV4-2 | - | CASSQPGTSGKETQYF | TGTGCCAGCAGCCAACCCGGGACTAGCGGTAAAGAGACCCAGTACTTC
14 | TRBD1 | TRBJ2-1 | TRBV29-1 | - | CSVGGTGGYNEQFF | TGCAGCGTTGGTGGGACAGGGGGCTACAATGAGCAGTTCTTC
13 | - | TRBJ2-3 | TRBV7-3 | - | CASSSTGTQTQYF | TGTGCCAGCAGCTCCACGGGAACTCAGACGCAGTATTTT
15 | TRBD2 | TRBJ2-1 | TRBV2 | - | CASSVSGSTYNEQFF | TGTGCCAGCAGTGTCAGCGGGAGTACCTACAATGAGCAGTTCTTC
18 | TRBD2 | TRBJ2-2 | TRBV7-9 | - | CASSTGLAGGANTGELFF | TGTGCCAGCAGCACGGGACTAGCGGGAGGCGCGAACACCGGGGAGCTGTTTTTT
16 | TRBD2 | TRBJ2-5 | TRBV5-1 | - | CASSPRLAGGSETQYF | TGCGCCAGCAGCCCCAGACTAGCGGGAGGATCAGAGACCCAGTACTTC
17 | - | TRBJ2-5 | TRBV4-1 | - | CASSLSRGGQGGETQYF | TGCGCCAGCAGCCTGTCTCGGGGGGGACAGGGAGGCGAGACCCAGTACTTC
13 | - | TRBJ2-7 | TRBV7-2 | - | CASTVPSSYEQYF | TGTGCCAGCACCGTCCCGAGCTCCTACGAGCAGTACTTC
16 | - | TRBJ2-3 | TRBV5-1 | - | CASSPSPTGSTDTQYF | TGCGCCAGCTCCCCATCCCCAACAGGGAGCACAGATACGCAGTATTTT
12 | - | TRBJ2-2 | TRBV27 | - | CASMGNTGELFF | TGTGCCAGCATGGGTAACACCGGGGAGCTGTTTTTT
16 | - | TRBJ2-1 | TRBV30 | - | CAWPRGVGGLRNEQFF | TGTGCCTGGCCCCGCGGGGTGGGGGGGCTGAGGAATGAGCAGTTCTTC
16 | TRBD2 | TRBJ2-3 | TRBV5-4 | - | CASSLVSGRVSDTQYF | TGTGCCAGCAGCTTGGTTAGCGGGAGGGTCTCAGATACGCAGTATTTT
15 | TRBD1 | TRBJ1-1 | TRBV5-1 | - | CASSPLGQVNTEAFF | TGCGCCAGCAGCCCGTTGGGACAGGTGAACACTGAAGCTTTCTTT